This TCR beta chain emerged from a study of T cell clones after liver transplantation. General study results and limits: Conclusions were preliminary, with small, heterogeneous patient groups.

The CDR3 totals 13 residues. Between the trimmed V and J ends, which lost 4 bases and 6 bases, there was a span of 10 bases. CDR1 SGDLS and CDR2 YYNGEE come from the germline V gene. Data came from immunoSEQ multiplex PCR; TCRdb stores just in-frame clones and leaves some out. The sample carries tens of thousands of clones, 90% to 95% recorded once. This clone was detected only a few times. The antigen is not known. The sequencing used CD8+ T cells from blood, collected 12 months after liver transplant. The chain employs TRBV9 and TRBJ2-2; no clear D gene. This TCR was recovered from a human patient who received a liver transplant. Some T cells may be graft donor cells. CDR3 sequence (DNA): TGTGCCAGCAGCCTCGGTAGTTCCGGGGAGCTGTTTTTT. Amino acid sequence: CASSLGSSGELFF. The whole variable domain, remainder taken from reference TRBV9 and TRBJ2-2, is DSGVTQTPKHLITATGQRVTLRCSPRSGDLSVYWYQQSLDQGLQFLIQYYNGEERAKGNILERFSAQQFPDLHSELNLSSLELGDSALYFCASSLGSSGELFFGEGSRLTVL.